This TCR beta chain emerged from a study of blood T cells in healthy people across ages. Next came a second PCR, run for roughly 6 to 11 cycles, which used a sample-barcoded 5' primer along with a J-beta primer mix. MiXCR was run by TCRdb on the 5' RACE reads, yielding one entry per CDR3 protein. The data show some 1.5 million distinct CDR3 sequences, roughly 27% seen once. The CDR3 covers 16 residues. Germline CDR1 is MNHEY and CDR2 is SVGEGT. The trim removed 6 bases at V and 1 base at J, leaving 11 bases unmatched. This clonotype was seen a handful of times. The rearrangement links TRBV6-2 or TRBV6-3 to TRBJ2-7, with 8 bases fitting TRBD2. Sequencing used blood. The clonotype comes from a woman aged 30 to 39 in good health. The CDR3 DNA sequence: TGTGCCAGCAGCCTCGTCACTAGCGGCGGTTCCTACGAGCAGTACTTC. This sequence encodes CASSLVTSGGSYEQYF.